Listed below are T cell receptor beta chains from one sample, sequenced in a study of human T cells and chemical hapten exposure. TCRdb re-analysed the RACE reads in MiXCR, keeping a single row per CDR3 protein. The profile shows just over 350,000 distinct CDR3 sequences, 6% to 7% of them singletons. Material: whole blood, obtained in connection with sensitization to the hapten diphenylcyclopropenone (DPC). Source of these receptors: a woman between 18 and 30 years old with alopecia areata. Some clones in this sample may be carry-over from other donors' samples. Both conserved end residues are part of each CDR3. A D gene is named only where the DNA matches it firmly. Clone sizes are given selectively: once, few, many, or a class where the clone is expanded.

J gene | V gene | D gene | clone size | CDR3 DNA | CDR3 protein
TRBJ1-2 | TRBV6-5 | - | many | TGTGCCAGCAGTTACTCGATCCAGCCGACTAACTATGGCTACACCTTC | CASSYSIQPTNYGYTF
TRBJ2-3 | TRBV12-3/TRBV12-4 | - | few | TGTGCCAGCAGGCCCGGGGGCACCACAGATACGCAGTATTTT | CASRPGGTTDTQYF
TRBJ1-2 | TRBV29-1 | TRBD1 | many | TGCAGCGTTGACTACACGCTACAGGGGTTGGGCTACACCTTC | CSVDYTLQGLGYTF
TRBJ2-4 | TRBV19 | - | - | TGTGCCAGTAGTGTCCAGGGTCCAGGGGACATTCAGTACTTC | CASSVQGPGDIQYF
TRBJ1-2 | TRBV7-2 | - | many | TGTGCCAGCAGCTTAAAGTTCGTTGGGCAGGGCAAAAGATTC | CASSLKFVGQGKRF
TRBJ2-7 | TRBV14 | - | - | TGTGCCAGCAGCCAAGGCAGGGCACTCGTTTACGAGCAGTACTTC | CASSQGRALVYEQYF
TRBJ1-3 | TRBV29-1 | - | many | TGCAGCGTTGAAGAGATAAACACCATATATTTT | CSVEEINTIYF
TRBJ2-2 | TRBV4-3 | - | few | TGCGCCAGCAGCCTCCAGCTCCAAGCTAAGGAAACCGGGGAGCTGTTTTTT | CASSLQLQAKETGELFF
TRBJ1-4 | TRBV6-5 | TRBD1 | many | TGTGCCAGCAGTCAGGACAGGGGGAGAGAAAAACTGTTTTTT | CASSQDRGREKLFF
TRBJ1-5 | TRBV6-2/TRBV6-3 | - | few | TGTGCCAGCAGGAGGCCGGGACCTCTTAGCAATCAGCCCCAGCATTTT | CASRRPGPLSNQPQHF
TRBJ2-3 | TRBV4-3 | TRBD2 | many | TGCGCCAGCAGCCAAGAGATGGCTATGGGTCTAGCGGGGGCCAGCACAGATACGCAGTATTTT | CASSQEMAMGLAGASTDTQYF
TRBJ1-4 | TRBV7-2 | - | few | TGTGCCAGCAGCTGGGGGAACGGAATCTTAAATGAAAAACTGTTTTTT | CASSWGNGILNEKLFF
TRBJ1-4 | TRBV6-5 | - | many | TGTGCCAGCAGTCTATTAAGTGCAACTAATGAAAAACTGTTTTTT | CASSLLSATNEKLFF
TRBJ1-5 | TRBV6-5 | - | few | TGTGCCAGCAGTACAGGTAGCAATCAGCCCCAGCATTTT | CASSTGSNQPQHF
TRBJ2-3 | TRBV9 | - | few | TGTGCCAGCAGCGTAGGGGTCGCGGGGATCGATACGCAGTATTTT | CASSVGVAGIDTQYF
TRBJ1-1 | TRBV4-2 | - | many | TGTGCCAGCAACAGAGGGAACACTGAAGCTTTCTTT | CASNRGNTEAFF
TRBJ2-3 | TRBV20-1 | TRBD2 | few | TGCAGTGCTAGAGAAGTACTAGCGTTTAACACAGATACGCAGTATTTT | CSAREVLAFNTDTQYF
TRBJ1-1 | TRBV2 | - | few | TGTGCCAGCAGCCATGGGAAACTACCTATGAACACTGAAGCTTTCTTT | CASSHGKLPMNTEAFF
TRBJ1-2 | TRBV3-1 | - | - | TGTGCCAGCAGCCAAGCCCAGGGCCACTATGGCTACACCTTC | CASSQAQGHYGYTF
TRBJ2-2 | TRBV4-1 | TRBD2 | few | TGCGCCAGCAGCCCCTGGCGGGGGGGCGGCACCGGGGAGCTGTTTTTT | CASSPWRGGGTGELFF
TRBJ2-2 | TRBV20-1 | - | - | TGCAGTGCGGGCAGGGCGGGTTACACCGGGGAGCTGTTTTTT | CSAGRAGYTGELFF
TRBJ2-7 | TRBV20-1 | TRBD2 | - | TGCAGTGCTAGAGAAGCGGGGGGGCACTACGAGCAGTACTTC | CSAREAGGHYEQYF